A selection of T cell receptor beta chains follows, all from one sample in a study of cytomegalovirus exposure and HLA in healthy donors. Data came from immunoSEQ multiplex PCR; TCRdb stores just in-frame clones and leaves some out. The sample comprises roughly 93,000 clones, approximately 80% of which are singletons, and 3% rests with the top ten. Sequenced sample: PBMCs. Every receptor here comes from a man in his forties in good health and CMV-seronegative. The CDR3 runs from the conserved cysteine through the conserved F or W. The order of the fields is V gene, clone size, D gene, J gene, CDR3 protein, CDR3 DNA. A D gene is named only where the DNA matches it firmly. The size entry is marked missing in some rows and otherwise reads once, few, many or a size class.

TRBV5-4	few	NA	TRBJ1-1	CASSQDRTGNTEAFF	TGTGCCAGCAGCCAAGATAGAACAGGGAACACTGAAGCTTTCTTT
TRBV29-1	NA	NA	TRBJ1-4	CSVSNRALEKLFF	TGCAGCGTTTCCAACAGGGCCCTGGAGAAACTGTTTTTT
TRBV4-3	medium-sized	NA	TRBJ2-6	CASSQNTASGANVLTF	TGCGCCAGCAGCCAAAATACAGCCTCTGGGGCCAACGTCCTGACTTTC
TRBV5-1	NA	NA	TRBJ2-1	CASSLGPLGTNNEQFF	TGCGCCAGCAGCTTGGGACCCCTCGGCACTAACAATGAGCAGTTCTTC
TRBV4-2	few	NA	TRBJ1-2	CASSPADGDYGYTF	TGTGCCAGCAGCCCCGCGGACGGGGACTATGGCTACACCTTC
TRBV7-3	NA	NA	TRBJ2-2	CASSLTGSSGSDTGELFF	TGTGCCAGCAGCTTAACGGGATCTTCAGGGTCGGACACCGGGGAGCTGTTTTTT
TRBV2	NA	TRBD2	TRBJ2-1	CASSSDTSGWTYNEQFF	TGTGCCAGCAGTTCAGACACTAGCGGTTGGACCTACAATGAGCAGTTCTTC
TRBV9	NA	NA	TRBJ1-4	CASSGGGKKLFF	TGTGCCAGCAGCGGGGGGGGTAAAAAACTGTTTTTT
TRBV7-9	few	TRBD2	TRBJ2-1	CASSLPPRLAGVTGEQFF	TGTGCCAGCAGCTTACCTCCCAGACTAGCGGGGGTGACCGGTGAGCAGTTCTTC
TRBV19	NA	TRBD1	TRBJ1-6	CASSEQGYNSPLHF	TGTGCCAGTAGTGAACAGGGGTATAATTCACCCCTCCACTTT
TRBV5-1	NA	TRBD1	TRBJ1-4	CASSLLQGQGYEKLFF	TGCGCCAGCAGCTTGCTACAAGGACAGGGTTACGAAAAACTGTTTTTT
TRBV6-6	few	TRBD1	TRBJ2-3	CASGGHTDTQYF	TGTGCCTCAGGGGGACACACAGATACGCAGTATTTT
TRBV4-3	NA	NA	TRBJ2-2	CASSQVGGTGELFF	TGCGCCAGCAGCCAAGTGGGAGGCACCGGGGAGCTGTTTTTT